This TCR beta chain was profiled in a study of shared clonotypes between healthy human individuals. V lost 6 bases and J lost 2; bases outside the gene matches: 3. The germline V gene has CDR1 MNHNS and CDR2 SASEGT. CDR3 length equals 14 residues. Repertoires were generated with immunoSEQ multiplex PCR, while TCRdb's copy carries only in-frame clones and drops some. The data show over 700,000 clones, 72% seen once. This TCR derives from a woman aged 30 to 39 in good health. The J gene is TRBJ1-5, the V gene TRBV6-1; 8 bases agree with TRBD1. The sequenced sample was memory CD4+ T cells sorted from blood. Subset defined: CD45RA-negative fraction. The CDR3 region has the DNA TGTGCCAGCAGGATGACAGGGGGCAATCAGCCCCAGCATTTT. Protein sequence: CASRMTGGNQPQHF.